Following are 24 T cell receptor beta chains from one sample sequenced in a study of radiation and T cells in renal cell carcinoma. Stated time point: blood 2 weeks post-SBRT. Documented treatment: 15 Gy SBRT to primary tumor, nephrectomy 4 weeks later. Sequencing was performed with immunoSEQ multiplex PCR; in TCRdb, only in-frame clones are kept and a portion is missing. The table lists about 65,000 clones, around 76% of them singletons. The sequencing used blood, collected from a patient whose treatment included radiotherapy and nephrectomy. The receptor source for this set is a man in his sixties with renal cell carcinoma.

The chain's CDR3 is CATSRDQRETQYF. The CDR3 region has the DNA TGTGCCACCAGCAGAGATCAGAGGGAGACCCAGTACTTC. V and J are TRBV15 and TRBJ2-5; no reliable D call. Trimming left V 0 bases short and J 5 bases short, with 7 bases between. Germline V gene sequence: CDR1 LNHNV, CDR2 YYDKDF (reference sequence). This CDR3 spans 13 amino acids.

V usage is TRBV10-1 and J usage is TRBJ2-1, with TRBD2 identical over 13 bases. With V trimmed by 5 bases and J by 5 bases, 6 bases remained unmatched. CDR3 length: 16 residues. The V gene's germline CDR1 is WNHNN and CDR2 SYGVQD (reference sequence). The CDR3 DNA sequence: TGCGCCAGCAGTCCTTCGGGACTAGCGGGACACAATGAGCAGTTCTTC. Protein sequence: CASSPSGLAGHNEQFF.

This chain links TRBV7-2 with TRBJ2-7; 7 bases are shared with TRBD2. This CDR3 contains 15 residues. V lost 6 bases to trimming and J lost 2 bases; unmatched junction nucleotides: 10. Germline assignment: CDR1 SGHTA and CDR2 FQGNSA. This chain's CDR3 is CASSLGASGPYEQYV. CDR3 nucleotide sequence: TGTGCCAGCAGTCTCGGGGCTAGCGGACCCTACGAGCAGTACGTC.

The chain is built from TRBV6-5 and TRBJ2-7; TRBD2 might be the D (6 bases). This CDR3 is built from 15 residues. The germline CDR1 and CDR2 sequences are MNHEY and SVGAGI. V was trimmed by 7 bases and J by 2 bases, leaving 18 bases between them. CDR3 bases: TGTGCCAGCACCTCACCTTTTGGGGGGACCTACGAGCAGTACTTC. Translated: CASTSPFGGTYEQYF.

The rearrangement links TRBV11-2 to TRBJ1-4, with D perhaps TRBD1 (5 bases). Germline V gene sequence: CDR1 SGHAT, CDR2 FQNNGV. The CDR3 totals 14 residues. Between the trimmed V and J ends, which lost 5 bases and 6 bases, there was a span of 13 bases. The CDR3: CASSVDRLDEKLFF. The CDR3 nucleotides read TGTGCCAGCAGCGTCGACAGACTTGATGAAAAACTGTTTTTT.

This chain uses TRBV18 with TRBJ2-5; tentative D call: TRBD1 (5 bases). Germline V gives CDR1 KGHSH, CDR2 LQKENI. Trimming shortened V by 0 bases and J by 3 bases, and 11 bases separated the two germline ends. The CDR3 is 15 residues long. CDR3 region: CASSPPLTEKETQYF. The CDR3 DNA follows: TGTGCCAGCTCACCACCGTTGACAGAAAAAGAGACCCAGTACTTC. Together with reference TRBV18 and TRBJ2-5, the CDR3 gives the full variable domain: NAGVMQNPRHLVRRRGQEARLRCSPMKGHSHVYWYRQLPEEGLKFMVYLQKENIIDESGMPKERFSAEFPKEGPSILRIQQVVRGDSAAYFCASSPPLTEKETQYFGPGTRLLVL.

This chain joins TRBV11-2 and TRBJ2-1; no firm D call. CDR3 size: 13 residues. Trimming cost V 3 bases and J 6 bases, with 9 bases left between them. Per the germline V gene, CDR1 is SGHAT and CDR2 is FQNNGV. The CDR3 nucleotides are TGTGCCAGCAGCTTTGAAGGGTTCAATGAGCAGTTCTTC. It encodes CASSFEGFNEQFF.

The genes are TRBV10-2 and TRBJ1-6; D possibly corresponds to TRBD1 (5 bases). V gave up 7 bases and J gave up 8 bases, with 15 bases separating them. Germline V gene lookup returns CDR1 WSHSY and CDR2 SAAADI. This CDR3 comprises 14 residues. DNA for the CDR3: TGCGCCAGCACAGATGCCGGGACGGATTCACCCCTCCACTTT. This codes for CASTDAGTDSPLHF.

The genes are TRBV2 and TRBJ2-7; TRBD2 is a possible D gene (6 bases). V shed 7 bases and J shed 0 bases, with 13 bases lying between them. Germline CDR1 is SNHLY and CDR2 is FYNNEI. The CDR3 spans 14 residues. This chain's CDR3 is CASKLGLSSYEQYF. CDR3 bases: TGTGCCAGCAAGTTGGGACTGAGCTCCTACGAGCAGTACTTC.

This clone was observed a few times. The chain employs TRBV27 and TRBJ1-1, with no clear D. Looked up from germline, CDR1 is MNHEY and CDR2 is SMNVEV (reference sequence). The ends were cut back, 5 bases at V and 0 bases at J, with 10 bases in the middle. This CDR3 has 14 residues. In DNA form, the CDR3 reads TGTGCCAGCAGTCCAGACCCAATGAACACTGAAGCTTTCTTT. This translates into CASSPDPMNTEAFF.

The chain links TRBV10-1 to TRBJ2-3; no clear D. In germline, CDR1 is WNHNN, CDR2 SYGVQD (reference sequence). Deletions cut 5 bases from V and 2 bases from J, with 5 bases between. The CDR3 is 12 residues long. CDR3 in DNA: TGCGCCAGCAGTTTGAACACAGATACGCAGTATTTT. This codes for CASSLNTDTQYF.

The chain is built from TRBV6-1 and TRBJ2-3; D remains ambiguous. The CDR3 runs 10 residues. V was cut by 8 bases and J by 1 base, with 1 base left in between. Germline V gene sequence: CDR1 MNHNS, CDR2 SASEGT. The CDR3 DNA reads TGTGCCAGCGGCACAGATACGCAGTATTTT. Protein: CASGTDTQYF.

The chain is built from TRBV27 and TRBJ2-6; weak D call: TRBD1 (7 bases). The CDR3 extends over 15 amino acids. V gave up 5 bases and J gave up 3 bases, with 11 bases separating them. CDR1 is MNHEY and CDR2 is SMNVEV in the germline V gene (reference sequence). Here the CDR3 reads CASSEQGGGANVLTF. The CDR3 DNA follows: TGTGCCAGCAGTGAGCAGGGGGGTGGGGCCAACGTCCTGACTTTC.

The CDR3 region has the DNA TGTGCCAGCAGGGGGACAGGGTCCTACGAGCAGTACTTC. It encodes CASRGTGSYEQYF. The chain combines TRBV6-5 with TRBJ2-7; 9 bases agree with TRBD1. CDR1 MNHEY and CDR2 SVGAGI come from the germline V gene. CDR3 length: 13 amino acids. V lost 6 bases and J lost 1; bases outside the gene matches: 1.

The CDR3 loop reads CASRYAYEQYF. CDR3 nucleotides: TGTGCCAGCAGATACGCCTACGAGCAGTACTTC. This chain joins TRBV6-5 and TRBJ2-7; D call uncertain. CDR1 MNHEY and CDR2 SVGAGI come from the germline V gene. V was pared by 6 bases and J by 2 bases, with 5 bases between. This CDR3 contains 11 residues.

The J gene is TRBJ2-7, the V gene TRBV11-2; 10 bases map to TRBD2. CDR1 is SGHAT and CDR2 is FQNNGV in the germline V gene. This CDR3 is 14 amino acids long. The V gene end was trimmed by 1 base and the J gene end by 5 bases; junction bases not matched to a gene: 2. The CDR3 protein is CASSLAGLADEQYV. The CDR3, as DNA: TGTGCCAGCAGCTTAGCCGGACTAGCGGACGAGCAGTACGTC.

This clone was seen only once. This chain links TRBV28 with TRBJ1-5, with D unclear. CDR1 and CDR2 (germline): MDHEN, SYDVKM. The V and J ends lost 6 bases and 3 bases respectively, with 12 bases between them. This CDR3 is 14 amino acids long. CDR3: CASSTEMDNQPQHF. The CDR3 DNA reads as TGTGCCAGCAGCACCGAAATGGACAATCAGCCCCAGCATTTT. Based on the CDR3 plus reference TRBV28 and TRBJ1-5, the full variable domain is DVKVTQSSRYLVKRTGEKVFLECVQDMDHENMFWYRQDPGLGLRLIYFSYDVKMKEKGDIPEGYSVSREKKERFSLILESASTNQTSMYLCASSTEMDNQPQHFGDGTRLSIL.

V gene TRBV7-3 combines with J gene TRBJ1-5; D perhaps matches TRBD1 (6 bases). The CDR3 sequence is 16 residues long. In germline, CDR1 is SGHTA, CDR2 FQGTGA. Between the trimmed V and J ends, which lost 5 bases and 1 base, there was a span of 15 bases. The CDR3 nucleotides read TGTGCCAGCAGCCTGACCAGGGGCACAAGCAATCAGCCCCAGCATTTT. Protein product: CASSLTRGTSNQPQHF.

This sequence joins TRBV19 and TRBJ1-6, with D unclear. This CDR3 contains 17 residues. Trimming removed 6 bases at V and 9 bases at J, with 24 bases between. The germline V gene encodes CDR1 LNHDA and CDR2 SQIVND (reference sequence). CDR3: CASSGRGFGNYGSPLHF. DNA of the CDR3: TGTGCCAGTAGCGGCAGAGGGTTCGGAAACTATGGTTCACCCCTCCACTTT.

This chain joins TRBV7-2 and TRBJ1-1; tentative D call: TRBD1 (6 bases). The CDR3 totals 14 residues. V was cut by 5 bases and J by 1 base, with 11 bases left in between. Per the germline V gene, CDR1 is SGHTA and CDR2 is FQGNSA. This chain's CDR3 is CASSLTGPNTEAFF. The CDR3 DNA reads TGTGCCAGCAGCCTGACAGGTCCGAACACTGAAGCTTTCTTT. The full variable domain, rest sourced from reference TRBV7-2 and TRBJ1-1, is GAGVSQSPSNKVTEKGKDVELRCDPISGHTALYWYRQSLGQGLEFLIYFQGNSAPDKSGLPSDRFSAERTGGSVSTLTIQRTQQEDSAVYLCASSLTGPNTEAFFGQGTRLTVV.

The V gene is TRBV6-1, the J gene TRBJ2-7, with 9 bases aligning to TRBD1. Losses at the gene ends were 2 bases for V and 6 bases for J; bases not matched to a gene: 8. Germline V gene sequence: CDR1 MNHNS, CDR2 SASEGT. The CDR3 length is 15 residues. The CDR3 bases are TGTGCCAGCAGTGAATATGGGACAGGGTCGAGCGAGCAGTACTTC. Its protein is CASSEYGTGSSEQYF.

The chain is built from TRBV4-3 and TRBJ2-1; 10 nucleotides line up with TRBD2. Germline CDR1 reads LGHNA; CDR2 reads YSLEER. Trimming at V came to 1 base and at J to 1 base, leaving 1 base not matched to a gene. CDR3 length: 16 amino acids. The CDR3 loop is CASSQGSGGSYNEQFF. CDR3 coding DNA: TGCGCCAGCAGCCAAGGTAGCGGGGGGTCCTACAATGAGCAGTTCTTC.

This clone appeared a single time. J is TRBJ2-2 and V is TRBV4-1; 9 nucleotides agree with TRBD2. There are 21 residues in the CDR3. The V and J ends lost 0 bases and 1 base, in that order; junction bases with no gene match: 15. CDR1 and CDR2 (germline): MGHRA, YSYEKL. CDR3 in amino acids: CASSQEGSRTSAPGNTGELFF. The CDR3 bases are TGCGCCAGCAGCCAAGAGGGGTCAAGGACTAGCGCTCCAGGGAACACCGGGGAGCTGTTTTTT.

The CDR3 spells CASSLMSSGNTIYF. CDR3 DNA: TGTGCCAGCAGCTTAATGAGCTCTGGAAACACCATATATTTT. The rearrangement uses TRBV13 and TRBJ1-3; D gene uncertain. V lost 2 bases and J 0 bases, leaving 5 bases between the germline ends. This CDR3 contains 14 residues. CDR1 and CDR2 (germline): PRHDT, FYEKMQ (reference sequence).